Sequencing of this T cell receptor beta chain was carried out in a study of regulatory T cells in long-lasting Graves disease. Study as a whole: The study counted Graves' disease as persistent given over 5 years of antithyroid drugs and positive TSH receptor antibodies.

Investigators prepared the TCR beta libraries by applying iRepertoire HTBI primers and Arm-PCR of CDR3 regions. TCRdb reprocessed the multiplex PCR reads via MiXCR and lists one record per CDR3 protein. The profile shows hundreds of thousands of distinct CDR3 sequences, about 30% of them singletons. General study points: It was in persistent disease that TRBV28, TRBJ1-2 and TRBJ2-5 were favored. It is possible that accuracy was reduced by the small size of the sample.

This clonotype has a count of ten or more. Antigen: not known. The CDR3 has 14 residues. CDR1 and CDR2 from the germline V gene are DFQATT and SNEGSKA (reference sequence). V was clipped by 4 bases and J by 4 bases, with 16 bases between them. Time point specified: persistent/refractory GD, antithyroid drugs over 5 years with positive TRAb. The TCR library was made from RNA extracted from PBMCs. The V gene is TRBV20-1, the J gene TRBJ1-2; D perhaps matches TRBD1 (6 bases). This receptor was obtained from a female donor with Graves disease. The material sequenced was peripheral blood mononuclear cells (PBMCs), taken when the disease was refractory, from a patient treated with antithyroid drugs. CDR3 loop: CSAKPHQGSYGYTF. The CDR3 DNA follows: TGCAGTGCTAAGCCCCACCAGGGGTCCTATGGCTACACCTTC.